The entry below gives a single TCR beta chain sequence along with its context. Its antigen is unknown. No base qualities exist here, and no much larger clone lies one base off it. Single viable CD3+CD4+CD8-CD45RO+ cells were sorted as memory CD4+ T cells on a FACSAria II. CMV serostatus was assessed using a Roche Elecsys assay, by which serum IgG against CMV pp150, pp28, p38 and p52 was detected. After thawing, total CD4+ T cells were enriched by positive selection with CD4 magnetic microbeads. The samples came from a separate study whose specific focus was interrogating the CD4+ T cell memory repertoire. Peripheral blood mononuclear cells were isolated and cryopreserved following standard operating procedures; serum was stored at -80 °C. Staining used CD3-PerCP (BW264/56), CD4-APC (RPA-T4), CD45RO-PE (UCHT1) and CD8-Pacific Orange (3B5) antibodies, with Sytox blue excluding non-viable cells. V and J lose 5 bases and 7 bases, and a span of 14 bases separates them. The CDR3 starts with the cysteine, ends with the phenylalanine, and has 14 residues. Only CDR3 DNA remains: 42 bases, in frame from the first base. The germline V gene yields MDHEN for CDR1 and SYDVKM for CDR2.

These data originate in a study of memory CD4+ T cells and cytomegalovirus serostatus (dated by TCRdb to the late 2010s). For the wider study: The cohort comprised around 35 healthy Belgian adults, 9 CMV seropositive and around 24 CMV seronegative. To replicate a published TCR-based CMV serostatus classifier, the researchers sequenced the CD4+ memory TCRbeta repertoires of a Belgian cohort whose cytomegalovirus serostatus was known. Points the paper makes about the study in general: Only CD4+CD45RO+ memory cells were sequenced, in contrast to the original study, which included naive and memory CD4+ and CD8+ populations. For predicting CMV serostatus, the median bootstrapped AUC was approximately 0.96 using the original framework and about 0.9 using a US-trained random forest. Results were interpreted as suggesting that the CMV-associated TCR signature is largely present in the CD4+ memory repertoire. Of over 150 previously reported CMV-associated TCRbeta sequences, approximately 70 appeared in the CD4+ memory repertoires, each in one to five individuals. On the Belgian cohort, the classifier based on the original framework reached a median bootstrapped AUC of about 0.95, with a 95% CI of 0.76-1.00.

The Quick-DNA Microprep Kit was used to extract genomic DNA from the sorted cells. TCRbeta DNA was amplified with the immunoSEQ hsTCRbeta kit following the manufacturer's protocol. TCRbeta libraries were sequenced on an Illumina MiSeq instrument. The authors processed their data as follows. Removing out-of-frame sequences left approximately 2,400,000 distinct TCRbeta sequences, an average of roughly 68,000 per individual. Two values were used to score each individual: the count of about 150 previously reported CMV-associated TCRbeta sequences and the total count of productive distinct TCRbeta sequences. A beta-binomial model was reimplemented in Python, and scikit-learn random forests with default parameters were trained on US cohort data. Classifier performance on the Belgian cohort was summarized as median AUC with percentile confidence intervals over 10,000 bootstrap iterations. TCRdb provides this immuneACCESS table in a form limited to in-frame rearrangements. Some clones are lacking; in checked studies, under half of them reflect an unresolved V gene, and why the rest are absent is not known. That table gives V, J and clone size, and the DNA gave D and trimming. The sample table records approximately 74,000 clones; about three quarters of these occur just once. The ten top clones hold 4% to 5% of the sample.

The sequencing sample was made of memory CD4+ T cells from blood. The TCR sequence derives from an adult in good health and CMV-seropositive. The chain is made from TRBV28 and TRBJ1-4, with the identity of the D gene unclear. The CDR3 reads as follows: CASSTGLQGEKLFF. The bases are TGTGCCAGCAGTACGGGCTTGCAAGGTGAAAAACTGTTTTTT.